The 24 T cell receptor beta chains given below trace back to one sample, sequenced in a study of T cells in Graves' hyperthyroidism and ophthalmopathy. Amplification of TCR beta CDR3 regions used RNA as the template. Carried out on the TCR CDR3, a first-round RT-PCR used the HTBI primer set. TCRdb re-called the multiplex PCR reads through MiXCR, storing one row per CDR3 protein. The data show a few hundred thousand distinct CDR3 sequences, with roughly 18% seen just once and around 40% held by the top ten. The sequencing input was blood. These TCRs come from a man between 18 and 29 years old with Graves' ophthalmopathy.

This clonotype was observed at least ten times. The V call is TRBV7-9, the J call TRBJ2-7, with D tentatively TRBD1 (6 bases). From germline, CDR1 is SEHNR and CDR2 FQNEAQ (reference sequence). CDR3 length: 15 residues. Trimming cost V 3 bases and J 5 bases, with 17 bases left between them. CDR3 in amino acids: CASSFPTGTFDEQYF. The CDR3 DNA reads as TGTGCCAGCAGCTTCCCTACCGGGACATTCGACGAGCAGTACTTC.

This clonotype was counted many times. The rearrangement links TRBV15 to TRBJ2-5; TRBD2 aligns across 7 bases. The CDR3 sequence is 15 residues long. Trimming at V came to 5 bases and at J to 1 base, leaving 7 bases not matched to a gene. Germline CDR1 and CDR2: LNHNV and YYDKDF (reference sequence). The CDR3 DNA follows: TGTGCCACCAGCCGCCCGCTAGCGGCCCAAGAGACCCAGTACTTC. It translates to CATSRPLAAQETQYF.

This clonotype has at least ten counts. The chain combines TRBV6-1 with TRBJ1-1, with D unclear. Germline V gives CDR1 MNHNS, CDR2 SASEGT. The CDR3 covers 11 residues. Trimming removed 7 bases from V and 10 bases from J, with 13 bases in between. The CDR3 coding sequence is TGTGCCAGCATGTACGGAGTTGGAGCTTTCTTT. Protein sequence: CASMYGVGAFF.

V is TRBV5-1 and J is TRBJ2-2, with D perhaps assigned TRBD1 or TRBD2 (6 bases each). Between the trimmed V and J ends, which lost 6 bases and 1 base, there was a span of 13 bases. The CDR3 length is 15 residues. The germline CDR1 and CDR2 sequences are SGHRS and YFSETQ. The CDR3 loop is CASTPGAGNTGELFF. CDR3 nucleotide sequence: TGCGCCAGCACTCCGGGGGCCGGGAACACCGGGGAGCTGTTTTTT.

This clonotype has a count of ten or more. This chain connects TRBV2 to TRBJ2-1; D unresolved. Germline CDR1 reads SNHLY; CDR2 reads FYNNEI. CDR3 size: 15 residues. V was shortened by 2 bases and J by 3 bases, with 11 bases between the two germline ends. The DNA for the CDR3 is TGTGCCAGCAGTGAACTGGCGGCGAGCTACAATGAGCAGTTCTTC. It yields the protein CASSELAASYNEQFF.

The chain couples TRBV5-1 to TRBJ2-7; D perhaps matches TRBD1 (6 bases). V was trimmed by 4 bases and J by 7 bases, leaving 9 bases between them. CDR3 size: 11 residues. Germline lookup yields CDR1 SGHRS and CDR2 YFSETQ. The DNA for the CDR3 is TGCGCCAGCAGCGGAGACAGGGAGCAGTACTTC. It translates to CASSGDREQYF.

This chain connects TRBV2 to TRBJ2-7; 10 bases are a match to TRBD2. The CDR3 is made up of 16 amino acids. V was pared by 2 bases and J by 4 bases, with 8 bases of the junction left unmatched. Germline CDR1 SNHLY, CDR2 FYNNEI. For the CDR3, the DNA is TGTGCCAGCAGTGAATTGCGGGGACTAGCGAAATACGAGCAGTACTTC. Its protein is CASSELRGLAKYEQYF.

At least ten counts were recorded for this clonotype. This chain links TRBV5-8 with TRBJ1-3, with D maybe TRBD1 (6 bases). The CDR3 runs to 16 residues. Per the germline V gene, CDR1 is SGHTS and CDR2 is YDEGEE. V was cut by 0 bases and J by 3 bases, with 13 bases left in between. This chain's CDR3 is CASSLDGGQVGNTIYF. DNA of the CDR3: TGTGCCAGCAGCTTGGATGGGGGGCAGGTTGGAAACACCATATATTTT.

At least ten counts were recorded for this clonotype. The chain carries TRBV20-1 and TRBJ1-2; no clear D. Germline CDR1 is DFQATT and CDR2 is SNEGSKA (reference sequence). V was pared by 5 bases and J by 4 bases, with 11 bases between. The CDR3 totals 12 residues. The CDR3 sequence: CSAFLPGYGYTF. As DNA, the CDR3 is TGCAGTGCTTTCTTACCGGGCTATGGCTACACCTTC.

This clonotype was counted ten times or more. The rearrangement joins TRBV20-1 to TRBJ1-2; D perhaps matches TRBD1 (5 bases). Trimming took 0 bases from V and 4 from J, leaving 15 bases between them. The germline V gene encodes CDR1 DFQATT and CDR2 SNEGSKA (reference sequence). CDR3 length: 15 residues. The CDR3 region is CSARDLQGSAYGYTF. DNA of the CDR3: TGCAGTGCTAGAGATCTCCAGGGTTCGGCCTATGGCTACACCTTC.

The chain has TRBV11-3 and TRBJ1-5, with D possibly matching TRBD1 (5 bases). The germline V gene encodes CDR1 SGHNT and CDR2 YENEEA. The CDR3 is made up of 15 amino acids. V was shortened by 1 base and J by 9 bases, with 16 bases between the two germline ends. The CDR3 here is CASSLVWQGRVPQHF. The CDR3, as DNA: TGTGCCAGCAGCTTAGTGTGGCAGGGACGGGTGCCCCAGCATTTT. Full variable domain (remainder filled in from reference TRBV11-3 and TRBJ1-5): EAGVVQSPRYKIIEKKQPVAFWCNPISGHNTLYWYLQNLGQGPELLIRYENEEAVDDSQLPKDRFSAERLKGVDSTLKIQPAELGDSAVYLCASSLVWQGRVPQHFGDGTRLSIL.

The sample holds many counts of this clonotype. The chain links TRBV15 to TRBJ2-7, with D hard to call. The V end lost 0 bases, the J end lost 0 bases, and 3 bases lay between the germline ends. There are 13 residues in the CDR3. The germline V gene encodes CDR1 LNHNV and CDR2 YYDKDF (reference sequence). CDR3 nucleotide sequence: TGTGCCACCAGCAGAGATCTCTCCTACGAGCAGTACTTC. Residues: CATSRDLSYEQYF.

This clonotype appeared many times. The chain employs TRBV7-3 and TRBJ2-3; no reliable D call. The V and J ends lost 0 bases and 4 bases respectively, with 11 bases between them. The CDR3 length is 15 residues. Germline-derived CDR1 and CDR2 are SGHTA and FQGTGA. In nucleotides, the CDR3 is TGTGCCAGCAGCTTAACGTATACAAGGGCAGATACGCAGTATTTT. It translates to CASSLTYTRADTQYF.

This clonotype has just a few counts. The rearrangement uses TRBV20-1 and TRBJ1-1; D unresolved. Trimming removed 0 bases from V and 0 bases from J, with 8 bases in between. The CDR3 has 14 residues. CDR1 is DFQATT, CDR2 SNEGSKA, per germline (reference sequence). CDR3 bases: TGCAGTGCTAGAGACCCCACGGTGAACACTGAAGCTTTCTTT. Protein product: CSARDPTVNTEAFF.

J is TRBJ2-7 and V is TRBV14, with a possible D match to TRBD2 (5 bases). The CDR3 totals 12 residues. Trimming pared 4 bases from V and 2 bases from J, leaving 6 bases between. The germline gives CDR1 SGHDN, CDR2 FVKESK. The CDR3 bases are TGTGCCAGCAGCCGAGCGGCCTACGAGCAGTACTTC. Encoded protein: CASSRAAYEQYF.

This clonotype was recorded many times. The chain uses TRBV12-3 or TRBV12-4 and TRBJ2-3; D possibly corresponds to TRBD2 (6 bases). Trimming took 5 bases from V and 1 from J, leaving 10 bases between them. The CDR3 totals 14 residues. CDR3 loop: CASSRGVGTDTQYF. The CDR3 DNA is TGTGCCAGCAGTCGCGGGGTTGGCACAGATACGCAGTATTTT.

Only a few counts were recorded for this clonotype. The chain has TRBV12-3 or TRBV12-4 and TRBJ2-5; 11 bases agree with TRBD1. The CDR3 is made up of 16 amino acids. Germline trimming cut 3 bases from V and 5 bases from J; bases unmatched to any gene: 8. Here the CDR3 reads CASSFGTGGGRETQYF. The CDR3, as DNA: TGTGCCAGCAGTTTCGGGACAGGGGGTGGTCGGGAGACCCAGTACTTC.

The sample holds a few counts of this clonotype. The chain couples TRBV28 to TRBJ2-3, with 7 nucleotides matching TRBD2. V lost 7 bases to trimming and J lost 3 bases; unmatched junction nucleotides: 10. Germline V gives CDR1 MDHEN, CDR2 SYDVKM. The CDR3 is made up of 15 amino acids. The CDR3: CASKEWGGSTDTQYF. CDR3 DNA: TGTGCCAGCAAAGAGTGGGGGGGTTCAACAGATACGCAGTATTTT.

This clonotype has more than one count but fewer than ten. This chain joins TRBV25-1 and TRBJ1-1, with D perhaps matching TRBD1 (5 bases). V gave up 3 bases and J gave up 1 base, with 12 bases separating them. CDR3 length equals 15 residues. Per germline, CDR1 MGHDK and CDR2 SYGVNS. The DNA of the CDR3 is TGTGCCAGCAGTGAGGGGTCCACAGGGAACACTGAAGCTTTCTTT. Its translation: CASSEGSTGNTEAFF.

The chain has TRBV18 and TRBJ1-5, with no clear D. Trimming stripped 3 bases from V and 4 bases from J, with 13 bases between. The germline V gene has CDR1 KGHSH and CDR2 LQKENI. The CDR3 consists of 15 residues. For the CDR3, the DNA is TGTGCCAGCTCACCGGGATTGGGAGCGAATCAGCCCCAGCATTTT. Encoded protein: CASSPGLGANQPQHF.

As to this clonotype: The germline gene is not matched at one end of the junction; a read error may be the cause. The CDR3 DNA reads TGTGCCAGCTCACTAGGACAGAACTATGACTACACCTTC. Amino acids: CASSLGQNYDYTF. This sequence joins TRBV18 and TRBJ1-2; weak D call: TRBD1 (6 bases). Germline lookup yields CDR1 KGHSH and CDR2 LQKENI. The CDR3 runs 13 residues.

This clonotype was detected ten times or more. V usage is TRBV12-3 or TRBV12-4 and J usage is TRBJ2-4; D not resolved. Trimming removed 8 bases from V and 5 bases from J, with 16 bases in between. The CDR3 spans 14 residues. CDR3: CASSHSAGQNIQYF. In DNA form, the CDR3 reads TGTGCCAGCTCCCATTCGGCAGGCCAAAACATTCAGTACTTC.

The chain recombines TRBV29-1 with TRBJ1-2, with a possible D match to TRBD1 (6 bases). The CDR3 covers 11 residues. Germline V gene sequence: CDR1 SQVTM, CDR2 ANQGSEA. V was trimmed by 6 bases and J by 8 bases, leaving 13 bases between them. The CDR3 coding sequence is TGCAGCGTCCCAGGGGCGGGCGGCTACACCTTC. Translated: CSVPGAGGYTF.

This clonotype has just a few counts. V is TRBV24-1 and J is TRBJ2-6; D gene uncertain. CDR3 length: 13 residues. Trimming cost V 4 bases and J 7 bases, with 7 bases left between them. Germline values: CDR1 KGHDR, CDR2 SFDVKD. DNA for the CDR3: TGTGCCACCAGTGAGGCATTTGCCAACGTCCTGACTTTC. Residues: CATSEAFANVLTF.